A single sample is the source of the 18 T cell receptor beta chains below, sequenced in a study of blood T cell repertoires in COVID-19. Clones were read by immunoSEQ multiplex PCR, and TCRdb kept only the in-frame ones, dropping some. The sample has about 100,000 clones; 80% are singletons. The sample taken for sequencing was peripheral blood. The source is a man between 70 and 80 years old with active or convalescent COVID-19.

CDR3 sequence reads: CASSMISESQETQYF. CDR3 nucleotide sequence: TGTGCCAGTAGTATGATTAGCGAAAGCCAAGAGACCCAGTACTTC. The chain recombines TRBV19 with TRBJ2-5, with a possible D match to TRBD2 (5 bases). The germline V gene has CDR1 LNHDA and CDR2 SQIVND (reference sequence). This CDR3 is built from 15 residues. Trimming took off 3 bases at V and 1 base at J, with 12 bases between the two ends.

This clone has only a few counts. CDR3 residues: CASSPLGLAGPSDTQYF. The DNA of the CDR3 is TGTGCCAGCAGCCCACTTGGACTAGCGGGGCCCTCAGATACGCAGTATTTT. This chain uses TRBV3-1 (or the pseudogene TRBV3-2) with TRBJ2-3, with 12 bases lining up with TRBD2. Germline lookup yields CDR1 LGHDT and CDR2 YNNKEL (reference sequence). This CDR3 spans 17 amino acids. V lost 4 bases, J lost 4 bases, and 9 bases stayed unmatched.

J is TRBJ2-2 and V is TRBV10-3; the match to TRBD1 covers 11 bases. V dropped 4 bases and J dropped 1; count of bases not matched to a gene: 5. Germline-derived CDR1 and CDR2 are ENHRY and SYGVKD. The CDR3 has 17 amino acids. The CDR3 loop reads CAISGPGQGGNTGELFF. Here the CDR3 DNA reads TGTGCCATCAGTGGTCCGGGACAGGGGGGGAACACCGGGGAGCTGTTTTTT.

This clone is a singleton in its sample. This chain connects TRBV27 to TRBJ1-5, with 10 bases identical to TRBD1. Germline CDR1 reads MNHEY; CDR2 reads SMNVEV (reference sequence). V lost 6 bases, J lost 0 bases, and 11 bases stayed unmatched. The CDR3 is made up of 18 amino acids. The CDR3 coding sequence is TGTGCCAGCAGCTCTGACAGGGGGCTTGGTAATAGCAATCAGCCCCAGCATTTT. This translates into CASSSDRGLGNSNQPQHF.

The chain combines TRBV5-4 with TRBJ2-1; D is unclear. The germline V gene encodes CDR1 SGHNT and CDR2 YYREEE (reference sequence). V lost 4 bases to trimming and J lost 5 bases, with 16 bases between them. The CDR3 runs to 15 residues. The CDR3: CASSSLASSNNEQFF. DNA of the CDR3: TGTGCCAGCAGCAGTTTAGCTTCCTCTAACAATGAGCAGTTCTTC.

In its sample, this clone was seen a few times. V usage is TRBV29-1 and J usage is TRBJ2-7, with a possible D match to TRBD1 (6 bases). V gave up 4 bases and J gave up 0 bases, with 10 bases separating them. CDR1 SQVTM and CDR2 ANQGSEA come from the germline V gene. The CDR3 has 13 amino acids. In DNA, the CDR3 is TGCAGCGTTGGTCAGGGGCACTCCTACGAGCAGTACTTC. It specifies CSVGQGHSYEQYF.

This clone occurred a few times. The chain couples TRBV25-1 to TRBJ2-5; D is perhaps TRBD1 (7 bases). The germline V gene encodes CDR1 MGHDK and CDR2 SYGVNS. Deletions cut 4 bases from V and 4 bases from J, with 16 bases between. This CDR3 spans 15 amino acids. The CDR3 DNA follows: TGTGCCAGCAGTGCTCAGGGGGGAGTTCGAGAGACCCAGTACTTC. It yields the protein CASSAQGGVRETQYF. Filled out from reference TRBV25-1 and TRBJ2-5, the complete variable domain reads EADIYQTPRYLVIGTGKKITLECSQTMGHDKMYWYQQDPGMELHLIHYSYGVNSTEKGDLSSESTVSRIRTEHFPLTLESARPSHTSQYLCASSAQGGVRETQYFGPGTRLLVL.

The chain links TRBV3-1 (or the pseudogene TRBV3-2) to TRBJ1-3; tentatively, D is TRBD1 (5 bases). CDR1 LGHDT and CDR2 YNNKEL come from the germline V gene (reference sequence). This CDR3 has 12 amino acids. Trimming cost V 0 bases and J 8 bases, with 5 bases left between them. Written as DNA, the CDR3 is TGTGCCAGCAGCCAAGAAGGGGACACCATATATTTT. Residues: CASSQEGDTIYF.

V gene TRBV24-1 combines with J gene TRBJ2-7, with TRBD1 matching over 8 bases. This CDR3 is built from 17 residues. Per the germline V gene, CDR1 is KGHDR and CDR2 is SFDVKD. V was clipped by 1 base and J by 3 bases; unmatched bases: 10. CDR3 region: CATSDLGRTGKNYEQYF. CDR3 nucleotide sequence: TGTGCCACCAGTGATTTAGGAAGGACAGGGAAGAACTACGAGCAGTACTTC.

CDR3 sequence (DNA): TGTGCCAGTAGTATCGGACAGGGAGCTAACTATGGCTACACCTTC. Amino acids: CASSIGQGANYGYTF. The gene calls are TRBV19 and TRBJ1-2; 8 bases match TRBD1. There are 15 residues in the CDR3. The J segment lost 0 bases and the V segment lost 3 bases, leaving 3 bases of the junction unmatched. Germline-derived CDR1 and CDR2 are LNHDA and SQIVND (reference sequence).

The gene calls are TRBV10-3 and TRBJ2-1, with 7 bases lining up with TRBD2. The CDR3 contains 15 residues. CDR1 ENHRY and CDR2 SYGVKD come from the germline V gene. The trim removed 6 bases at V and 4 bases at J, leaving 9 bases unmatched. CDR3: CAISQTSRRYNEQFF. The CDR3 coding sequence is TGTGCCATCAGCCAGACTAGCCGTAGATACAATGAGCAGTTCTTC.

The chain couples TRBV28 to TRBJ2-1; possible D gene TRBD2, 5 bases. CDR3 length: 13 residues. The V gene's germline CDR1 is MDHEN and CDR2 SYDVKM. V was trimmed by 2 bases and J by 6 bases, leaving 8 bases between them. The CDR3 region has the DNA TGTGCCAGCAGTTTAGGAGGCGGCAATGAGCAGTTCTTC. Translation: CASSLGGGNEQFF.

The V gene is TRBV7-8, the J gene TRBJ2-7; 9 bases line up with TRBD2. Germline CDR1 SGHVS, CDR2 FQNEAQ. The V segment lost 1 base and the J segment 2 bases; nucleotides outside the gene matches: 3. CDR3 length: 15 residues. As DNA, the CDR3 is TGTGCCAGCAGCTTAGTAGGGACTAGCCCCTACGAGCAGTACTTC. Its protein product is CASSLVGTSPYEQYF.

The chain joins TRBV7-3 to TRBJ1-2; TRBD1 agrees at 10 bases. Germline V CDR1 and CDR2: SGHTA, FQGTGA. The V gene end was trimmed by 3 bases and the J gene end by 5 bases; junction bases not matched to a gene: 0. The CDR3 is 13 residues long. CDR3 amino acids: CASSLDRGYGYTF. The CDR3 bases are TGTGCCAGCAGCTTGGACAGGGGGTATGGCTACACCTTC.

The gene calls are TRBV18 and TRBJ1-1; maybe TRBD1 (6 bases). Germline V gives CDR1 KGHSH, CDR2 LQKENI. The CDR3 is made up of 13 amino acids. Trimming removed 3 bases at V and 6 bases at J, with 11 bases between. The CDR3 sequence: CASSPVGGPEAFF. CDR3 nucleotides: TGTGCCAGCTCACCCGTAGGGGGTCCTGAAGCTTTCTTT.

The V gene is TRBV28, the J gene TRBJ1-3; D possibly corresponds to TRBD1 (5 bases). Germline V lookup: CDR1 MDHEN, CDR2 SYDVKM. Trimming cost V 2 bases and J 3 bases, with 11 bases left between them. This CDR3 spans 15 amino acids. The CDR3 DNA follows: TGTGCCAGCAGTTTAACGGGGGGAAGTGGAAACACCATATATTTT. Translated, it gives CASSLTGGSGNTIYF. The full variable domain, with the rest looked up from reference TRBV28 and TRBJ1-3, is DVKVTQSSRYLVKRTGEKVFLECVQDMDHENMFWYRQDPGLGLRLIYFSYDVKMKEKGDIPEGYSVSREKKERFSLILESASTNQTSMYLCASSLTGGSGNTIYFGEGSWLTVV.

The CDR3 protein is CASKSDRADEQFF. The CDR3 DNA is TGTGCCAGTAAGTCTGACAGGGCCGATGAGCAGTTCTTC. This chain links TRBV19 with TRBJ2-1; 7 bases map to TRBD1. V shed 7 bases, J shed 8 bases, and the junction held 8 bases outside the gene matches. This CDR3 has 13 residues. Germline CDR1 reads LNHDA; CDR2 reads SQIVND (reference sequence).

The chain joins TRBV9 to TRBJ1-1, with 7 bases identical to TRBD1. Germline CDR1 reads SGDLS; CDR2 reads YYNGEE. The CDR3 extends over 14 amino acids. V shed 2 bases and J 7 bases; nucleotides not matched to a gene: 8. The CDR3 sequence: CASSVGQALGEAFF. DNA for the CDR3: TGTGCCAGCAGCGTCGGACAGGCCCTCGGTGAAGCTTTCTTT.